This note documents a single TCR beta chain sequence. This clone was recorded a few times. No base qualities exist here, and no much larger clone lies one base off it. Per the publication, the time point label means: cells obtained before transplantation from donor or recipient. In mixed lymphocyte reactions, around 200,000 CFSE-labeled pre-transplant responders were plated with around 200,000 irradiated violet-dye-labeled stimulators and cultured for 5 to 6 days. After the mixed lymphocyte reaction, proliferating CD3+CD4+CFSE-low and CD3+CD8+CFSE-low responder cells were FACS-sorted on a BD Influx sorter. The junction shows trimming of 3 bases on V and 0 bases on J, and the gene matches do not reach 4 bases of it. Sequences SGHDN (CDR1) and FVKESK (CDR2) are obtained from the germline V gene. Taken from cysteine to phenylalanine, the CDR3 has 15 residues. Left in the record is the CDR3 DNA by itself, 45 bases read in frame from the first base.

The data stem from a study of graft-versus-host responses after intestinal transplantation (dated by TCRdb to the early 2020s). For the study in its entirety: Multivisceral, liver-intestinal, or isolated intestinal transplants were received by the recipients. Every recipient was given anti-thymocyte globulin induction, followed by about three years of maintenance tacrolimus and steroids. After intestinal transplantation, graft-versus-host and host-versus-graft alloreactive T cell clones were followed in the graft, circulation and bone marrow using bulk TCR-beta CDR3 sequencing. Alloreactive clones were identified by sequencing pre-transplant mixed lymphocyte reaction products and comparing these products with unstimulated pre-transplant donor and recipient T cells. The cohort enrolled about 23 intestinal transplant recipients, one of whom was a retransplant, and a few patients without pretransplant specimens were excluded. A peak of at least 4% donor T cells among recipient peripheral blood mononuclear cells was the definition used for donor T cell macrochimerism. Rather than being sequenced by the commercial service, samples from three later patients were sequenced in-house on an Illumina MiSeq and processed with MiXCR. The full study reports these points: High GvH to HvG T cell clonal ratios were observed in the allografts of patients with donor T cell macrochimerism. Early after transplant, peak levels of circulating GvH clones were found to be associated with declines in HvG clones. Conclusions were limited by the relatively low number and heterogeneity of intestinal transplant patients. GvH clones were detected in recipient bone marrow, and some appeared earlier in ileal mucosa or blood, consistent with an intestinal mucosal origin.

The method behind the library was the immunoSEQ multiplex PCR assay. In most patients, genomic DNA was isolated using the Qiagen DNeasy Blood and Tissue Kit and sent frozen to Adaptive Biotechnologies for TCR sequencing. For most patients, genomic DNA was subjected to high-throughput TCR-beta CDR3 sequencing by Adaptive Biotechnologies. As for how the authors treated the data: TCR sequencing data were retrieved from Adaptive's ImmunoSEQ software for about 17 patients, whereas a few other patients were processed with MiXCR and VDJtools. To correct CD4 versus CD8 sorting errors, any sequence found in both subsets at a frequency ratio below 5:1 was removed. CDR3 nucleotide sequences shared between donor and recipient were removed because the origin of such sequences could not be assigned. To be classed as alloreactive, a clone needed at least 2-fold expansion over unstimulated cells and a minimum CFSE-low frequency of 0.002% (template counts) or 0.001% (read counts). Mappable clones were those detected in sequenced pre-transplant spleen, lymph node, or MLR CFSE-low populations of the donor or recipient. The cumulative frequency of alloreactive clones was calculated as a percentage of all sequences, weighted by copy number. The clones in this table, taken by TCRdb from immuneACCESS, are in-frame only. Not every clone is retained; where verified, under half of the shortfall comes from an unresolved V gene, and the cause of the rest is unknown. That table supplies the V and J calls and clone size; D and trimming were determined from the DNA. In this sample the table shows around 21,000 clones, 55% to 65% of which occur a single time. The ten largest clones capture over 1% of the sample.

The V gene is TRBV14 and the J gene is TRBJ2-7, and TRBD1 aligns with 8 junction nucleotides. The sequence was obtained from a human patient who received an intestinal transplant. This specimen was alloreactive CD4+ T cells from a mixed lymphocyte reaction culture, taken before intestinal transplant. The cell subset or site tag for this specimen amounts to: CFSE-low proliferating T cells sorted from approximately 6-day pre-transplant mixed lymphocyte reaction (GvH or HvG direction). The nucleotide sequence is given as TGTGCCAGCAGCCACCGACAGGGGTTCTCCTACGAGCAGTACTTC. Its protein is CASSHRQGFSYEQYF.